The 8 T cell receptor beta chains in this list originate from one sample, sequenced in a study of OX40 agonist ivuxolimab in advanced cancers. The data were produced by immunoSEQ multiplex PCR, yet TCRdb's version contains in-frame clones alone and is incomplete. The data show more than 100,000 clones, over 75% seen once. The input for sequencing was CD4+ or CD8+ T cells sorted from blood, taken in a trial of the OX40 agonist ivuxolimab. Receptor source: an adult with an advanced solid tumor such as melanoma, head and neck, liver or kidney cancer.

This sequence joins TRBV7-9 and TRBJ1-6, with no clear D. V lost 4 bases and J 2 bases, leaving 9 bases between the germline ends. This CDR3 spans 15 amino acids. Looked up from germline, CDR1 is SEHNR and CDR2 is FQNEAQ (reference sequence). The chain's CDR3 is CASSSPTAYNSPLHF. In DNA, the CDR3 is TGTGCCAGCAGCTCCCCCACAGCCTATAATTCACCCCTCCACTTT.

The rearrangement uses TRBV21-1 and TRBJ1-5. TRBV21-1 is annotated as a pseudogene. The CDR3 runs to 15 residues. CDR3 in DNA: TGTGCCAGCAGCGCCGGGCGGGTGAGCAATCAGCCCCAGCATTTT. Translation: CASSAGRVSNQPQHF.

The chain links TRBV2 to TRBJ1-5; no firm D call. Trimming removed 7 bases from V and 7 bases from J, with 14 bases in between. The CDR3 spans 13 residues. Germline CDR1 is SNHLY and CDR2 is FYNNEI. The CDR3 bases are TGTGCCAGCACACCCATGGTAGAGCAGCCCCAGCATTTT. This translates into CASTPMVEQPQHF.

The J gene is TRBJ1-1, the V gene TRBV30; D call uncertain. The ends were cut back, 0 bases at V and 0 bases at J, with 17 bases in the middle. Germline lookup yields CDR1 GTSNPN and CDR2 SVGIG (reference sequence). The length of the CDR3 is 17 residues. The CDR3: CAWSVRSGQNMNTEAFF. Written as DNA, the CDR3 is TGTGCCTGGAGTGTACGTAGCGGTCAGAACATGAACACTGAAGCTTTCTTT.

The V call is TRBV7-9, the J call TRBJ2-1; no clear D gene. The germline V gene encodes CDR1 SEHNR and CDR2 FQNEAQ (reference sequence). The CDR3 contains 14 residues. The germline V and J ends were trimmed by 8 bases and 8 bases, with 19 bases remaining between them. CDR3 sequence (DNA): TGTGCCAGCGCCCTCCGTGTCGGAAGGCATGAGCAGTTCTTC. This encodes CASALRVGRHEQFF.

The chain is built from TRBV6-1 and TRBJ2-2, with D uncertain. The CDR3 has 15 residues. Germline CDR1 is MNHNS and CDR2 is SASEGT. Trimming took 6 bases from V and 7 from J, leaving 18 bases between them. CDR3 loop: CASRGLLVLGGELFF. The CDR3 nucleotides read TGTGCCAGCAGGGGTCTATTGGTCCTGGGCGGGGAGCTGTTTTTT.

This clone was picked up one time. The chain has TRBV10-2 and TRBJ1-5; TRBD1 might be the D (5 bases). The CDR3 loop spans 13 amino acids. V was cut by 10 bases and J by 7 bases, with 17 bases left in between. CDR1 and CDR2 from the germline V gene are WSHSY and SAAADI. The chain's CDR3 is CATLRAFGQPQHF. CDR3 in DNA: TGCGCCACTCTCAGGGCATTCGGACAGCCCCAGCATTTT.

The chain has TRBV28 and TRBJ1-4; the D gene is possibly TRBD1 (6 bases). This CDR3 is 15 amino acids long. Trimming took off 3 bases at V and 7 bases at J, with 15 bases between the two ends. From germline, CDR1 is MDHEN and CDR2 SYDVKM. CDR3 sequence: CASSLSQGFGEKLFF. CDR3 bases: TGTGCCAGCAGTTTGTCACAGGGATTTGGTGAAAAACTGTTTTTT.